This T cell receptor (beta chain) was sequenced in a study of cytomegalovirus exposure and HLA in healthy donors. Whole-study results and caveats: In an earlier analysis, productive rearrangement rates for most beta V segments clustered near 87% or 30%. In vitro experiments confirmed that a few CMV-associated chains were specific for CMV antigens.

PCR amplification relied on 60 Vbeta primers (plus 13 Jbeta primers). The repertoire was sequenced with immunoSEQ multiplex PCR; TCRdb's copy has only in-frame clones and lacks some. The data contain about 150,000 clones, roughly 81% of them singletons. Trimming at V came to 3 bases and at J to 2 bases, leaving 6 bases not matched to a gene. Germline V gives CDR1 KGHSH, CDR2 LQKENI. CDR3 length equals 17 residues. A remark on this clone: Its matching antigen is unknown.

The sample was PBMCs. This chain uses TRBV18 with TRBJ2-6; 8 nucleotides line up with TRBD2. This TCR derives from a young woman in good health and CMV-seronegative. The CDR3, as DNA: TGTGCCAGCTCACCCCGGGAGGGTCTGGCTGGGGCCAACGTCCTGACTTTC. Its translation is CASSPREGLAGANVLTF.